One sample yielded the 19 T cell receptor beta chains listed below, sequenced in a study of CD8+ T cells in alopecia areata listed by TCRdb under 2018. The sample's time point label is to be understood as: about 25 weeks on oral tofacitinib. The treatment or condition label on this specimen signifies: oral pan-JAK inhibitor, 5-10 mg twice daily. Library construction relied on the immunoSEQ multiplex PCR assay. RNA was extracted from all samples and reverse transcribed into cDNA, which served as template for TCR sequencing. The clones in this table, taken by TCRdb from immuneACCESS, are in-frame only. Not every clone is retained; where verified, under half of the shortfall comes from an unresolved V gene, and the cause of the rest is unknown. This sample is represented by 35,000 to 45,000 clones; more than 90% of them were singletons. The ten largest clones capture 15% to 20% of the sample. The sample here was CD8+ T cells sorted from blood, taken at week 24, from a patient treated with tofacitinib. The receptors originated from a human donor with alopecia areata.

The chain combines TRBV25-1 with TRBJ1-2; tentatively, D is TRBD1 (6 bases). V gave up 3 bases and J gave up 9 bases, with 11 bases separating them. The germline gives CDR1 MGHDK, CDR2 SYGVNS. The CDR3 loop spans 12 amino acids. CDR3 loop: CASSDPGARYTF. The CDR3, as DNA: TGTGCCAGCAGTGATCCGGGGGCCCGCTACACCTTC.

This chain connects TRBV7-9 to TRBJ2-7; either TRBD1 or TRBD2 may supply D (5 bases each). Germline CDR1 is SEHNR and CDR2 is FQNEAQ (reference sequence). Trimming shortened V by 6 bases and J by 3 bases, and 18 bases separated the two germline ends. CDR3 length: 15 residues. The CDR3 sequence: CASRDPGRDVYEQYF. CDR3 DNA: TGTGCCAGCAGGGATCCGGGACGCGACGTCTACGAGCAGTACTTC.

The CDR3 DNA sequence: TGTGCCAGTAGTATTCGGGGGGACGCCAGCAATCAGCCCCAGCATTTT. Translating it yields CASSIRGDASNQPQHF. The gene calls are TRBV19 and TRBJ1-5; a possible D gene is TRBD1 (5 bases). The V and J ends lost 3 bases and 1 base respectively, with 13 bases between them. There are 16 residues in the CDR3. The V gene's germline CDR1 is LNHDA and CDR2 SQIVND (reference sequence).

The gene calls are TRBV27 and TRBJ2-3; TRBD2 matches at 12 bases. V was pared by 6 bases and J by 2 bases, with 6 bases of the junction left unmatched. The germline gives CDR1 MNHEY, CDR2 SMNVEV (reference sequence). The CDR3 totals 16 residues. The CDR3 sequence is CASRALAGGLTDTQYF. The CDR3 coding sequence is TGTGCCAGCAGGGCACTAGCGGGGGGACTCACAGATACGCAGTATTTT.

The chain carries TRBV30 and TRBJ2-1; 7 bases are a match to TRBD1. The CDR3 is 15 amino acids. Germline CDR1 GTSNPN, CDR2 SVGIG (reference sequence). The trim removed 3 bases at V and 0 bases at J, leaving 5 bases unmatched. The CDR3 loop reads CAWSGQASSYNEQFF. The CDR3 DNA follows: TGTGCCTGGAGCGGACAGGCGAGCTCCTACAATGAGCAGTTCTTC.

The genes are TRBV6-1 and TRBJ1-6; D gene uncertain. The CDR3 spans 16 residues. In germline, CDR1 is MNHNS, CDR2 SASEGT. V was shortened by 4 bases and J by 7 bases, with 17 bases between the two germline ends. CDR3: CASSVREAVGNSPLHF. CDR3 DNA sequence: TGTGCCAGCAGTGTCCGCGAGGCCGTGGGCAATTCACCCCTCCACTTT.

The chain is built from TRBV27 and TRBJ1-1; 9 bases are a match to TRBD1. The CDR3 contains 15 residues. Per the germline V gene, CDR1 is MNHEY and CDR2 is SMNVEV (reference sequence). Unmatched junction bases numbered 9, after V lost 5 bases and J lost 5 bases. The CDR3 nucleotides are TGTGCCAGCAGTCCCGATTCCGGGACAGGGACTGAAGCTTTCTTT. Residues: CASSPDSGTGTEAFF.

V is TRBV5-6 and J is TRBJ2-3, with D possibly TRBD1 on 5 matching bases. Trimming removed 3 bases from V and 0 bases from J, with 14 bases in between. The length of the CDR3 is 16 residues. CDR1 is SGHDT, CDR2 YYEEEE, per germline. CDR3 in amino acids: CASSSLLGASTDTQYF. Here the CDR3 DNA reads TGTGCCAGCAGCTCTCTCCTAGGGGCTAGCACAGATACGCAGTATTTT.

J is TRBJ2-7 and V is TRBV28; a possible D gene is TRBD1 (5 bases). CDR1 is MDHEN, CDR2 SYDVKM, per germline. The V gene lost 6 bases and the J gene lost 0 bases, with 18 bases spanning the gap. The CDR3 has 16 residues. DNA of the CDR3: TGTGCCAGCAGCGATCCCGGTCAGGGAAACTCCTACGAGCAGTACTTC. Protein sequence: CASSDPGQGNSYEQYF.

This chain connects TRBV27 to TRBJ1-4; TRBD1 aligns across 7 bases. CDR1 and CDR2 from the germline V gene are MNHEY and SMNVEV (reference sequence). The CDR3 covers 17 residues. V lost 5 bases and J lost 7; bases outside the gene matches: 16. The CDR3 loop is CASSPSHVQGLREKLFF. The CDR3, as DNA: TGTGCCAGCAGTCCCTCACACGTACAGGGGTTACGTGAAAAACTGTTTTTT.

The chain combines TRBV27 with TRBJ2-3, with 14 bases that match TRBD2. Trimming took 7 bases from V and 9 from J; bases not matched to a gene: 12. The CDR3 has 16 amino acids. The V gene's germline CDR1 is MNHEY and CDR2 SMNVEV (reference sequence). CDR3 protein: CASTRTGTSGGETQYF. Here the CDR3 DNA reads TGTGCCAGCACACGGACCGGGACTAGCGGGGGTGAGACGCAGTATTTT.

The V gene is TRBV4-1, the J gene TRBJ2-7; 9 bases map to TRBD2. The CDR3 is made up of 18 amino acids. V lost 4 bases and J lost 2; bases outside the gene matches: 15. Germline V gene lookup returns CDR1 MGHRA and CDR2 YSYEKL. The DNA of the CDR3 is TGCGCCAGCAGCCCTGTCCCAGGCGGGAGGGGGGCTGCCTACGAGCAGTACTTC. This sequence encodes CASSPVPGGRGAAYEQYF.

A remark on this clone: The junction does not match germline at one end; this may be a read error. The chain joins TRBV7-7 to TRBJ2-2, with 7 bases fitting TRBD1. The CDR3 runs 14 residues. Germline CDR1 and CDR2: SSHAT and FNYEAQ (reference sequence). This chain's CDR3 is CASSWDSNTGELFF. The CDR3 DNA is TGTGCTAGCAGTTGGGACAGTAACACCGGGGAGCTGTTTTTT.

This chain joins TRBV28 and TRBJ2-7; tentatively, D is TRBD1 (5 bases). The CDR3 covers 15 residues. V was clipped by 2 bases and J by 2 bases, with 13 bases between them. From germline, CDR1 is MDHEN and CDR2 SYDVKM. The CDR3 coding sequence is TGTGCCAGCAGTTTAGGCAGGGAAGAAACCTACGAGCAGTACTTC. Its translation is CASSLGREETYEQYF.

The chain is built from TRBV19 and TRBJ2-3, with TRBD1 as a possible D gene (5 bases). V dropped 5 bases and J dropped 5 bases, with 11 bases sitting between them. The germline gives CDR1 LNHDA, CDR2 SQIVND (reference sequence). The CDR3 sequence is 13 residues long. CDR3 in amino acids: CASSQGGIDTQYF. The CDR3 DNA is TGTGCCAGTAGTCAGGGTGGGATAGATACGCAGTATTTT.

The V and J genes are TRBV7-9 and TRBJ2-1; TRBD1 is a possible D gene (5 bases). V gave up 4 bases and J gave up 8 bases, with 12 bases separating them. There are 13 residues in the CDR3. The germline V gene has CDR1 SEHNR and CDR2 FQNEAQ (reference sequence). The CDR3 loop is CASSSLVGDEQFF. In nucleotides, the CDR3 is TGTGCCAGCAGCTCATTAGTAGGGGATGAGCAGTTCTTC.

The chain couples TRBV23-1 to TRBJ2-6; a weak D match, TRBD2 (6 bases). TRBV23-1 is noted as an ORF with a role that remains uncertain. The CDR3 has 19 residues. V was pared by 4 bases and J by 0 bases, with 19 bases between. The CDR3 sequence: CASSPPRPGESSGANVLTF. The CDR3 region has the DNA TGCGCCAGCAGTCCACCCCGGCCGGGAGAGAGCTCTGGGGCCAACGTCCTGACTTTC.

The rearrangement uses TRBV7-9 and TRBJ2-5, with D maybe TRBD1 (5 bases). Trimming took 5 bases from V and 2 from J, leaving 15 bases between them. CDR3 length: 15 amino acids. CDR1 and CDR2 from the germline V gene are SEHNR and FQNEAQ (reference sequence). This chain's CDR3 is CASSQRDSPQETQYF. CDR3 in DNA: TGTGCCAGCAGCCAAAGAGACAGTCCTCAAGAGACCCAGTACTTC.

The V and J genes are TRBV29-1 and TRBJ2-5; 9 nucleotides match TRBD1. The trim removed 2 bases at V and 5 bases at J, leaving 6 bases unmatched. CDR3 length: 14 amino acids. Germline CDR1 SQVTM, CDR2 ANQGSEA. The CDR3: CSVEQVGTGETQYF. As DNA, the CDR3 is TGCAGCGTTGAACAAGTGGGGACAGGGGAGACCCAGTACTTC.